This entry concerns a single T cell receptor (beta chain). The trim removed 4 bases at V and 4 bases at J, leaving 1 base unmatched. The CDR3 spans 14 residues. Germline-derived CDR1 and CDR2 are MNHEY and SMNVEV (reference sequence). The data were obtained in a study of blood T cell repertoires in COVID-19. Study information: COVID-19 samples, acute and convalescent, were from the United States, Italy and Spain. Nucleic acid was either cDNA or gDNA, and it came from T cells, B-cell-depleted T cells, or PBMCs.

Authors' processing steps: The authors estimated nucleated cell counts from reference gene primer amplification. Clones were read by immunoSEQ multiplex PCR, and TCRdb kept only the in-frame ones, dropping some. That table supplies the V and J calls and clone size; D and trimming were determined from the DNA. The sample shows 140,000 to 150,000 clones, around four fifths of them seen only once. Sample: peripheral blood. The TCR originated in a human donor in a cohort sampled during active COVID-19. The chain couples TRBV27 to TRBJ1-6; 7 positions match TRBD1. The CDR3 sequence is CASSSGQYNSPLHF. The CDR3 DNA reads as TGTGCCAGCAGTTCGGGACAGTATAATTCACCCCTCCACTTT.